The T cell receptor (beta chain) under discussion was sequenced for a study of blood T cell repertoires in COVID-19. Overall study context: From the United States, Italy and Spain came samples of acute and convalescent COVID-19. The cDNA or gDNA used as material had been derived from T cells, B-cell-depleted T cells, or PBMCs.

Authors' analysis steps: Estimated nucleated cell counts came from reference gene primer amplification. The repertoire was sequenced with immunoSEQ multiplex PCR; TCRdb's copy has only in-frame clones and lacks some. The V and J calls and clone size come from that table; D and trimming were worked out from the DNA. The top ten hold roughly 2.5% of the sample, which has 100,000 to 130,000 clones, about 90% seen once. This CDR3 contains 16 residues. Per the germline V gene, CDR1 is SEHNR and CDR2 is FQNEAQ (reference sequence). After removal of 6 bases from V and 3 bases from J, the junction contained 12 bases not matched to a gene.

The chain employs TRBV7-9 and TRBJ2-3, with 7 bases identical to TRBD2. The receptor was derived from a human donor in a cohort sampled during active COVID-19. Sequencing was performed on peripheral blood. CDR3 region: CASRMGSASGTDTQYF. The CDR3 region has the DNA TGTGCCAGCAGAATGGGTTCGGCTAGCGGTACAGATACGCAGTATTTT.